This T cell receptor beta chain is drawn from a study of blood T cell repertoires in COVID-19. At the level of the study: The United States, Italy and Spain supplied acute and convalescent COVID-19 samples. The cDNA or gDNA used as material had been derived from T cells, B-cell-depleted T cells, or PBMCs.

In the study's own analysis: Cell counts per sample came from amplifying reference gene primers. This table comes from immunoSEQ multiplex PCR, and its TCRdb copy is limited to in-frame clones, with some not included. V, J and clone size are those of that table, while D and trimming were read from the DNA. Seen here are under 110,000 clones, 91% observed once, and the top ten hold roughly 17%. A single count supports this clone. The CDR3 is 13 amino acids. Trimming cost V 11 bases and J 8 bases, with 21 bases left between them. Germline CDR1 and CDR2: MNHEY and SVGAGI. The chain uses TRBV6-5 and TRBJ1-2; no definite D call. The sample taken for sequencing was peripheral blood. This clonotype was sampled from a man between 45 and 60 years old with acute or convalescent COVID-19. Here the CDR3 reads CAGTQDNTLGYTF. The DNA of the CDR3 is TGTGCCGGAACTCAAGACAACACCCTCGGCTACACCTTC.